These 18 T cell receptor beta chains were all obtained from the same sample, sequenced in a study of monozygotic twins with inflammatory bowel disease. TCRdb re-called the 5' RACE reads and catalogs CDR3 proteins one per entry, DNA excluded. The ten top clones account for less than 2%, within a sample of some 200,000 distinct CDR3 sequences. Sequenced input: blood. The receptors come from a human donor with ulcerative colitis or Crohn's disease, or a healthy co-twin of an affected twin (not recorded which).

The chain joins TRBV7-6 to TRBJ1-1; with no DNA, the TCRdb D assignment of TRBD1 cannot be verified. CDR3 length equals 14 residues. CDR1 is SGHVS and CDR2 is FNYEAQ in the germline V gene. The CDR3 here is CASSLVDRDPEAFF.

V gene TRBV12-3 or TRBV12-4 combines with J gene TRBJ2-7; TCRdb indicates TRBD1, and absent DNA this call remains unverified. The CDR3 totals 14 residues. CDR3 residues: CASSSTGTYYEQYF.

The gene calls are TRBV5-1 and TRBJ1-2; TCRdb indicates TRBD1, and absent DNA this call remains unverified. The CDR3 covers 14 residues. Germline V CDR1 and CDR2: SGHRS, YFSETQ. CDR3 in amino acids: CASSLDGGVYGYTF.

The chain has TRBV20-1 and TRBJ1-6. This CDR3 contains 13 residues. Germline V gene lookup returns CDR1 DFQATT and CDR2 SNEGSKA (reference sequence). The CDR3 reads CSAMASYNSPLHF.

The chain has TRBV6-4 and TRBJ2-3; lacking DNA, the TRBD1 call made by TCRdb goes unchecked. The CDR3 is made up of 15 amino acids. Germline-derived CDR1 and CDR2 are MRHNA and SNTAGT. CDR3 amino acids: CASSASTGAPDTQYF.

CDR3 in amino acids: CASRPTTAYSNQPQHF. The gene calls are TRBV6-1 and TRBJ1-5; TCRdb returns TRBD1, unconfirmable since there is no DNA. This CDR3 is 16 amino acids long. From germline, CDR1 is MNHNS and CDR2 SASEGT.

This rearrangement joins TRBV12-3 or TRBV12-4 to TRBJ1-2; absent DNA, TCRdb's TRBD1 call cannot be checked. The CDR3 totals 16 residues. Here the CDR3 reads CASSDPSKGGGGGYTF.

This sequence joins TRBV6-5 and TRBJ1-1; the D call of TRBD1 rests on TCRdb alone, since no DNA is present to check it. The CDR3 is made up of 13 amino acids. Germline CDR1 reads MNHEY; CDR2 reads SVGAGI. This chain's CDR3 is CAVCSGVTHEAFF.

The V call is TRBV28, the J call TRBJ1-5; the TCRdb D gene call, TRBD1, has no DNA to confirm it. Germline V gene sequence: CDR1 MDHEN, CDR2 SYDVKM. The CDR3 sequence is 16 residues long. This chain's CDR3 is CATSSPRGDSNQPQHF.

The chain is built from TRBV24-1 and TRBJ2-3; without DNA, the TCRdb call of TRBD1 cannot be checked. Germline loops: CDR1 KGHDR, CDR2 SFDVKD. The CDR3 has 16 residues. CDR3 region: CATSDSTGQGRGTQYF.

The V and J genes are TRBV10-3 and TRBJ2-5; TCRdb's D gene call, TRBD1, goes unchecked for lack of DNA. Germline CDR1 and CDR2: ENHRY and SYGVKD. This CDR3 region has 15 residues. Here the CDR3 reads CAISEPLGRGETQYF.

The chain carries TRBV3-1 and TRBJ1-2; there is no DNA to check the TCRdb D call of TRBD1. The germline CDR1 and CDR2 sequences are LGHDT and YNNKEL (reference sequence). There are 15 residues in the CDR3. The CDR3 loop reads CASSPSRGANYGYTF.

CDR3 loop: CASRAEHSGNTIYF. This sequence joins TRBV5-1 and TRBJ1-3. The CDR3 sequence is 14 residues long. Germline V lookup: CDR1 SGHRS, CDR2 YFSETQ.

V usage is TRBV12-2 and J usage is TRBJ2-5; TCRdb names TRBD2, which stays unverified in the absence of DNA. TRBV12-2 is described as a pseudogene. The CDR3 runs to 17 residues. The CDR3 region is CASRLAPTSGVRETQYF.

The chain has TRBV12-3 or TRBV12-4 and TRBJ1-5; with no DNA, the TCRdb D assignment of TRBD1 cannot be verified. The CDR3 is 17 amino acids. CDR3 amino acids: CASSLRGATNSNQPQHF.

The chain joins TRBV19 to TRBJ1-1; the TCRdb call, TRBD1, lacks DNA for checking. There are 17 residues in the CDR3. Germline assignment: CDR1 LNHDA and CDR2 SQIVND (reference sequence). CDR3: CASSIGQGAMVDTEAFF.

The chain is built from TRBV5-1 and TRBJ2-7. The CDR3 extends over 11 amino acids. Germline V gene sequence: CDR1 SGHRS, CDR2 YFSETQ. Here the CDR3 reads CASSSGWEQYF.

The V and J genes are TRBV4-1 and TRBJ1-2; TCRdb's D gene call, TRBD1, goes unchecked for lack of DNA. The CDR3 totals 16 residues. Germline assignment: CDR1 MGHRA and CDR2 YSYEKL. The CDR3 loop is CASSQHFEAGAEGYTF.